These 20 T cell receptor beta chains came from one sample sequenced in a study of blood T cells in healthy people across ages (dated by TCRdb to 2013 to 2016). Receptors were amplified or captured by 5' RACE. The data were produced on an Illumina HiSeq 2500. A second PCR of roughly 6 to 11 cycles was performed with a sample-barcoded 5' primer and a J-beta primer mix. TCRdb reworked the public reads: Q25 trimming with fastp, MiXCR clone assembly, productive beta chains retained. Rows are combined by CDR3 protein, so each entry shows the most common genes and DNA. The sample table records about 1.5 million distinct CDR3 sequences; approximately 39% of these occur just once. The top ten clonotypes cover approximately 4% of the sample. Sequenced material: blood. All receptors come from a woman between 18 and 29 years old in good health.

The V and J genes are TRBV7-9 and TRBJ1-4; no clear D. V lost 3 bases, J lost 5 bases, and 10 bases lay in between. CDR3 size: 14 residues. Per germline, CDR1 SEHNR and CDR2 FQNEAQ (reference sequence). In DNA form, the CDR3 reads TGTGCCAGCAGCTTCGGGCCAGTCAATGAAAAACTGTTTTTT. Its protein is CASSFGPVNEKLFF.

This clonotype was counted at least ten times. The chain couples TRBV12-3 or TRBV12-4 to TRBJ2-7; possible D gene TRBD1, 5 bases. V lost 3 bases, J lost 1 base, and 10 bases lay in between. The CDR3 is 14 amino acids. CDR3 coding DNA: TGTGCCAGCAGTTTGCAGGGATTATCCTACGAGCAGTACTTC. Translation gives CASSLQGLSYEQYF.

This clonotype was observed a handful of times. The CDR3 nucleotides read TGCAGCGCCCTAGGGACAGGGGGCGAAGGTAATGAAAAACTGTTTTTT. Encoded protein: CSALGTGGEGNEKLFF. The chain employs TRBV29-1 and TRBJ1-4; 12 nucleotides align to TRBD1. V lost 7 bases and J lost 4; bases outside the gene matches: 10. The germline CDR1 and CDR2 sequences are SQVTM and ANQGSEA. The CDR3 extends over 16 amino acids.

There are a few counts of this clonotype. This chain joins TRBV20-1 and TRBJ1-5; 8 bases map to TRBD1. J gave up 6 bases and V 5 bases, and 6 bases lay outside the gene matches. Looked up from germline, CDR1 is DFQATT and CDR2 is SNEGSKA (reference sequence). The CDR3 is 13 residues long. Here the CDR3 reads CSALDRDGQPQHF. The CDR3 DNA is TGCAGTGCTTTGGACAGGGATGGTCAGCCCCAGCATTTT.

This clonotype came up once. The chain's CDR3 is CASSLLLGDIQYF. In DNA, the CDR3 is TGTGCCAGCAGCTTACTTTTGGGAGACATTCAGTACTTC. V and J are TRBV11-2 and TRBJ2-7, with D possibly being TRBD2 (5 bases). The end of the DNA is better explained by TRBJ2-4, so the J call may be wrong. This CDR3 has 13 amino acids. Germline CDR1 reads SGHAT; CDR2 reads FQNNGV.

This chain joins TRBV7-9 and TRBJ1-2; possible D gene TRBD1, 5 bases. CDR3 length equals 16 residues. Trimming removed 5 bases from V and 6 bases from J, with 22 bases in between. Germline V CDR1 and CDR2: SEHNR, FQNEAQ (reference sequence). The CDR3 is CASSHPLAGGIDGYTF. In DNA form, the CDR3 reads TGTGCCAGCAGCCACCCTCTGGCGGGGGGGATCGATGGCTACACCTTC.

In the case of this clonotype: A much larger clone lies a single base off, so this may be a read error. V is TRBV29-1 and J is TRBJ2-1, with a tentative D call TRBD2 (6 bases). CDR3 length: 12 amino acids. The germline gives CDR1 SQVTM, CDR2 ANQGSEA. CDR3 coding DNA: TGCAGCGCCGACTGGACTACCAATGGGCAGTTCTTC. Its translation: CSADWTTNGQFF.

The chain employs TRBV2 and TRBJ2-1; 7 positions match TRBD1. V dropped 5 bases and J dropped 6; count of bases not matched to a gene: 10. Germline loops: CDR1 SNHLY, CDR2 FYNNEI. This CDR3 region has 15 residues. CDR3 sequence reads: CASSSRDSKGNEQFF. The CDR3 DNA sequence: TGTGCCAGCAGTTCCCGGGACAGTAAAGGCAATGAGCAGTTCTTC.

The chain joins TRBV6-5 to TRBJ2-2, with D perhaps matching TRBD2 (5 bases). The CDR3 length is 14 residues. With 8 bases removed from V and 2 bases from J, the gap between germline ends came to 12 bases. Per germline, CDR1 MNHEY and CDR2 SVGAGI. The CDR3 coding sequence is TGTGCCAGCGCTTTTACTAGTAACACCGGGGAGCTGTTTTTT. The encoded protein is CASAFTSNTGELFF.

This clonotype was observed a single time. CDR3 sequence: CASSFYRGAEAFF. CDR3 DNA: TGTGCCAGCAGTTTTTACAGGGGTGCTGAAGCTTTCTTT. The chain employs TRBV12-3 or TRBV12-4 and TRBJ1-1; TRBD1 aligns across 7 bases. V shed 3 bases and J 6 bases; nucleotides not matched to a gene: 4. The CDR3 covers 13 residues.

The V gene is TRBV6-6, the J gene TRBJ2-2, with D hard to call. From germline, CDR1 is MNHNY and CDR2 SVGAGI (reference sequence). The V and J ends lost 2 bases and 2 bases respectively, with 12 bases between them. The length of the CDR3 is 16 residues. CDR3 loop: CASSYLVYENTGELFF. CDR3 in DNA: TGTGCCAGCAGTTACCTCGTCTACGAAAACACCGGGGAGCTGTTTTTT.

V and J are TRBV20-1 and TRBJ2-7; 8 bases match TRBD1. With 3 bases clipped from V and 5 bases from J, the junction kept 6 bases outside the gene matches. This CDR3 is 13 amino acids long. The germline V gene encodes CDR1 DFQATT and CDR2 SNEGSKA (reference sequence). The CDR3: CSASGTGPNEQYF. As DNA, the CDR3 is TGCAGTGCTAGTGGGACAGGCCCCAACGAGCAGTACTTC.

This clonotype occurred a few times. This chain links TRBV4-3 with TRBJ2-1; D gene unclear. Germline CDR1 is LGHNA and CDR2 is YSLEER. The CDR3 is 15 residues long. V lost 1 base and J 9 bases, leaving 16 bases between the germline ends. The CDR3 bases are TGCGCCAGCAGCCAAGTGGGCGTGAATTCTGGTGAGCAGTTCTTC. This translates into CASSQVGVNSGEQFF.

A remark on this clonotype: This clone may be a read error of a much larger clone one base away. The genes are TRBV6-5 and TRBJ2-5, with D maybe TRBD1 (7 bases). CDR3 length: 14 residues. The ends were cut back, 6 bases at V and 11 bases at J, with 22 bases in the middle. Germline V CDR1 and CDR2: MNHEY, SVGAGI. The CDR3 region has the DNA TGTGCCAGCAGCCACACAGGGGAGGTCAATGAGCAGTACTTC. It translates to CASSHTGEVNEQYF.

This clonotype occurred many times. The V call is TRBV28, the J call TRBJ2-5; either TRBD1 or TRBD2 may fit D (5 bases each). Trimming stripped 6 bases from V and 4 bases from J, with 12 bases between. Germline V lookup: CDR1 MDHEN, CDR2 SYDVKM. This CDR3 comprises 13 residues. The CDR3 sequence is CASSVSGGETQYF. The CDR3, as DNA: TGTGCCAGCAGCGTAAGTGGGGGAGAGACCCAGTACTTC.

The gene calls are TRBV20-1 and TRBJ2-7; D is perhaps TRBD2 (5 bases). With 3 bases removed from V and 0 bases from J, the gap between germline ends came to 18 bases. This CDR3 is 16 amino acids long. The germline CDR1 and CDR2 sequences are DFQATT and SNEGSKA (reference sequence). This CDR3 is CSASNPHGKISYEQYF. The DNA of the CDR3 is TGCAGTGCTAGTAATCCCCACGGGAAAATCTCCTACGAGCAGTACTTC.

The chain links TRBV12-3 or TRBV12-4 to TRBJ2-2; perhaps D is TRBD1 or TRBD2 (5 bases each). The V end was cut by 6 bases, the J end by 1 base, with 12 bases between. This CDR3 is built from 15 residues. The DNA of the CDR3 is TGTGCCAGCAGGGTTGGGACGGGGAACACCGGGGAGCTGTTTTTT. Residues: CASRVGTGNTGELFF.

V and J are TRBV5-1 and TRBJ1-2; the D gene is possibly TRBD1 (5 bases). The V end lost 0 bases, the J end lost 0 bases, and 18 bases lay between the germline ends. Germline V gene sequence: CDR1 SGHRS, CDR2 YFSETQ. This CDR3 has 18 residues. The CDR3 here is CASSLGRGAADTNYGYTF. CDR3 nucleotides: TGCGCCAGCAGCTTGGGGAGAGGGGCAGCCGATACTAACTATGGCTACACCTTC. Complete variable domain (other parts from reference TRBV5-1 and TRBJ1-2): KAGVTQTPRYLIKTRGQQVTLSCSPISGHRSVSWYQQTPGQGLQFLFEYFSETQRNKGNFPGRFSGRQFSNSRSEMNVSTLELGDSALYLCASSLGRGAADTNYGYTFGSGTRLTVV.

This clonotype was found many times. V usage is TRBV12-3 or TRBV12-4 and J usage is TRBJ1-5; D unclear. The V end lost 3 bases, the J end lost 0 bases, and 9 bases lay between the germline ends. The CDR3 runs to 15 residues. The DNA of the CDR3 is TGTGCCAGCAGTTTCGGTCAGCATAGCAATCAGCCCCAGCATTTT. Its protein is CASSFGQHSNQPQHF.

This chain joins TRBV12-5 and TRBJ1-2; D possibly corresponds to TRBD1 (5 bases). This CDR3 has 12 residues. Between the trimmed V and J ends, which lost 5 bases and 4 bases, there was a span of 8 bases. Germline V gene lookup returns CDR1 LGHNT and CDR2 FRNRAP. The DNA for the CDR3 is TGTGCTAGTGGTCACGGGGGCTATGGCTACACCTTC. Translated: CASGHGGYGYTF.